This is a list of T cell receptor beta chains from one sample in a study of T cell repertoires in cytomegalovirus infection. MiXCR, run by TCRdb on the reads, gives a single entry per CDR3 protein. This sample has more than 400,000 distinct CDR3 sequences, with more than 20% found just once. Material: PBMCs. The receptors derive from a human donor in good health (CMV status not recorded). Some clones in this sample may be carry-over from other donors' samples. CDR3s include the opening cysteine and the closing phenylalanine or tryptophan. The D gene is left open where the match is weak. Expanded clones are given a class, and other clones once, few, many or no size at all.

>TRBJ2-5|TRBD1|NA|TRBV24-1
TGTGCCACCAGTGACCCGGGACAGTCAGAGACCCAGTACTTC
CATSDPGQSETQYF
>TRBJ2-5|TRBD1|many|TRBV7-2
TGTGCCAGCAGCTCGACAGGGATTGAGACCCAGTACTTC
CASSSTGIETQYF
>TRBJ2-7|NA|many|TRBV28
TGTGCCAGCAGTGCTGTACAGGGATCCACCCAAGACGAGCAGTACTTC
CASSAVQGSTQDEQYF
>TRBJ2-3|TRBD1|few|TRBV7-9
TGTGCCAGCAGCTCAACTTTCGACAGGGCCAGGGATACGCAGTATTTT
CASSSTFDRARDTQYF
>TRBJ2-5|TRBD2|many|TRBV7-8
TGTGCCAGCAGCTTCTCCGGGACTAGCGCCCAAGAGACCCAGTACTTC
CASSFSGTSAQETQYF
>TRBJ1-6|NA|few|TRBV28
TGTGCCAGCAGTTTCGCAGGGTGGAATTCACCCCTCCACTTT
CASSFAGWNSPLHF
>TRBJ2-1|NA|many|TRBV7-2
TGTGCCAGCAACCACGGGACGTTTGACAATGAGCAGTTCTTC
CASNHGTFDNEQFF
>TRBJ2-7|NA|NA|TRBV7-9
TGTGCCAGCAGCCCCGGACAGTACTACGAGCAGTACTTC
CASSPGQYYEQYF
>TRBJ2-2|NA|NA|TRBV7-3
TGTGCCAGCAGCTTAAAGTCAGCCGGGGAGCTGTTTTTT
CASSLKSAGELFF
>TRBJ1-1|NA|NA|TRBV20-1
TGCAGTGCTCCGGAGGTGAACACTGAAGCTTTCTTT
CSAPEVNTEAFF